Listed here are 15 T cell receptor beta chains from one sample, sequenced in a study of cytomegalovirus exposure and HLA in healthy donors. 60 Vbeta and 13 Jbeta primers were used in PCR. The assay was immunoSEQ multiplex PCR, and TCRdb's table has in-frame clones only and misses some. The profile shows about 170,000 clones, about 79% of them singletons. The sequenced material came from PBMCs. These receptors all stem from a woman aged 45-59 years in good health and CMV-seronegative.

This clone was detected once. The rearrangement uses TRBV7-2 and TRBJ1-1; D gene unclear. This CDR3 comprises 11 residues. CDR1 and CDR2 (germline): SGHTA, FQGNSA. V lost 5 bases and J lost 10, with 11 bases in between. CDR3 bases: TGTGCCAGCAGCCCCCTTGGAGGAGCTTTCTTT. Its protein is CASSPLGGAFF.

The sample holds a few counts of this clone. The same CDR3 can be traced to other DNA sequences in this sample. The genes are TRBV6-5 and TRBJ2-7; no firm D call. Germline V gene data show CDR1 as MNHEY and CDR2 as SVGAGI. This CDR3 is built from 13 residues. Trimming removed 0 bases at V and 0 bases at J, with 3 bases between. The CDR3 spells CASSYSSSYEQYF. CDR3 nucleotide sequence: TGTGCCAGCAGTTACTCCAGCTCCTACGAGCAGTACTTC.

The CDR3 sequence is CASSKTGYEQYF. CDR3 bases: TGTGCCAGCAGCAAGACAGGGTACGAGCAGTACTTC. This chain uses TRBV7-2 with TRBJ2-7; TRBD1 matches at 7 bases. V dropped 5 bases and J dropped 4; count of bases not matched to a gene: 2. Germline values: CDR1 SGHTA, CDR2 FQGNSA. This CDR3 has 12 amino acids.

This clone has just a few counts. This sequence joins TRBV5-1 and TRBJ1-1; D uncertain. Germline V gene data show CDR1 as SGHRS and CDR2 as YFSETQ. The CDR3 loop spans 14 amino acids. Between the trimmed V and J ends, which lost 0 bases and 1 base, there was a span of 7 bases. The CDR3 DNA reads TGCGCCAGCAGCTTGGGTCCGTCGAACACTGAAGCTTTCTTT. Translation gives CASSLGPSNTEAFF.

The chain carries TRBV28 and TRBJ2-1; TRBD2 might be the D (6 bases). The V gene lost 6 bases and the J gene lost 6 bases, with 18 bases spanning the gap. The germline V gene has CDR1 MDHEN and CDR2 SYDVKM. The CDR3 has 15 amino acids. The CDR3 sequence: CASSPRGIGGNEQFF. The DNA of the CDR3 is TGTGCCAGCAGCCCCCGGGGGATTGGTGGCAATGAGCAGTTCTTC.

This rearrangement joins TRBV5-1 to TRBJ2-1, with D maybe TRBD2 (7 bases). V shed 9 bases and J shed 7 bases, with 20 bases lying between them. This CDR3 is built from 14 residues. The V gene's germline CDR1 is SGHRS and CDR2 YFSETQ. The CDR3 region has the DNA TGCGCCACCTCGGGGGGCGGGAGTTGGAATGAGCAGTTCTTC. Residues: CATSGGGSWNEQFF.

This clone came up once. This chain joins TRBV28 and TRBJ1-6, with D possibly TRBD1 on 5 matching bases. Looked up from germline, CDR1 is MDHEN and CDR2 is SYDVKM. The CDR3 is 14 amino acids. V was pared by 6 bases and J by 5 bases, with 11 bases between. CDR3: CASRIQANNSPLHF. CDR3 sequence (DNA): TGTGCCAGCAGAATACAGGCGAATAATTCACCCCTCCACTTT.

CDR3 residues: CASSQGLAGVSYQETQYF. In nucleotides, the CDR3 is TGTGCCAGCAGCCAAGGACTAGCGGGAGTTTCTTACCAAGAGACCCAGTACTTC. The J gene is TRBJ2-5, the V gene TRBV14, with 12 bases that match TRBD2. The CDR3 sequence is 18 residues long. Germline V CDR1 and CDR2: SGHDN, FVKESK. V lost 1 base and J lost 0; bases outside the gene matches: 6.

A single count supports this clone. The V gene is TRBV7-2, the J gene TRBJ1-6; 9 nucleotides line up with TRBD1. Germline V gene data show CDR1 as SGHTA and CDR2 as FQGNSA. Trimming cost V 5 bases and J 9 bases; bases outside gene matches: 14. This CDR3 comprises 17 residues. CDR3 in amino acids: CASSQDRTGTGFSPLHF. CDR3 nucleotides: TGTGCCAGCAGCCAAGACCGAACCGGGACAGGGTTTTCACCCCTCCACTTT.

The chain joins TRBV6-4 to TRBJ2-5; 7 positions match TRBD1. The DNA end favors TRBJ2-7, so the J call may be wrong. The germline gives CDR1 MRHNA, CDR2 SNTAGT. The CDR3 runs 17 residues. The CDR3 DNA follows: TGTGCCAGCAGGAATCCCCCGACAGGGCCAAGCTCCTACGAGCAGTACTTC. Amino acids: CASRNPPTGPSSYEQYF.

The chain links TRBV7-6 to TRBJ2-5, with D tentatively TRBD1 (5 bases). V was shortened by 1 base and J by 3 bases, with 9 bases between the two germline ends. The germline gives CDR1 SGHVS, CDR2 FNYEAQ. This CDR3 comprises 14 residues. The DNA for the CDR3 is TGTGCCAGCAGCTTAGAAAGACAGAAAGAGACCCAGTACTTC. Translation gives CASSLERQKETQYF.

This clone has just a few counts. CDR3 sequence reads: CASSQYSNYNEQFF. The CDR3 DNA follows: TGTGCCAGCAGCCAATACTCCAACTACAATGAGCAGTTCTTC. This chain uses TRBV14 with TRBJ2-1; D unresolved. Trimming took 2 bases from V and 3 from J, leaving 8 bases between them. Per the germline V gene, CDR1 is SGHDN and CDR2 is FVKESK. The CDR3 extends over 14 amino acids.

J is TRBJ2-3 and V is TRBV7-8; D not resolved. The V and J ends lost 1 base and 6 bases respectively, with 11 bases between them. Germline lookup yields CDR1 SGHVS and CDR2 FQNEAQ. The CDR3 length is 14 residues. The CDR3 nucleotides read TGTGCCAGCAGCTTAGTTCCTGGTCGGGATACGCAGTATTTT. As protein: CASSLVPGRDTQYF.

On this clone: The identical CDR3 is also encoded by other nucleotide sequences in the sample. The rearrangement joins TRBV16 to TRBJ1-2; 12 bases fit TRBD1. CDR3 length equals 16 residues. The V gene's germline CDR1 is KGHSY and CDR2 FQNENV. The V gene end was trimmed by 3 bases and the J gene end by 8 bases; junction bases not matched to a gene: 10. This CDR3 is CASSQYSGTGGDGYTF. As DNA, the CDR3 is TGTGCCAGCAGCCAGTATTCTGGGACAGGGGGCGACGGCTACACCTTC.

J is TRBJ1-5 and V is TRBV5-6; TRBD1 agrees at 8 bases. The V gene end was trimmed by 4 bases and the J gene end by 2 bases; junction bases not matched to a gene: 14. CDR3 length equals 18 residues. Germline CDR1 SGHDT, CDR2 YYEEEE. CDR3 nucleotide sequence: TGTGCCAGCAGCCAATCGACAGGGGCCCACCTAGGCAATCAGCCCCAGCATTTT. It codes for CASSQSTGAHLGNQPQHF.